The clone carrying this T cell receptor beta chain was seen a handful of times. The antigen is unknown. Time point: after neoadjuvant nivolumab, at surgical resection. Sequenced by immunoSEQ multiplex PCR; TCRdb stores in-frame clones only, minus some. The profile shows tens of thousands of clones, 40% to 45% of them singletons. The source of the sample is a study of neoadjuvant anti-PD-1 for oral cavity cancer. Study-level background: Around day 43, patients without progression received a fourth nivolumab dose before surgery.

Germline V gene lookup returns CDR1 SGHTA and CDR2 FQGTGA. The V gene lost 2 bases and the J gene lost 2 bases, with 13 bases spanning the gap. The length of the CDR3 is 15 residues. Study-wide findings and caveats: Only three patients per response group were TCR-analyzed; validation needed. Pretreatment Treg/Th17 ratio correlated inversely with post-treatment tumor clonality.

The source is a person between 35 and 79 years old with oral cavity squamous cell carcinoma. Sequencing was performed on tumor tissue, taken after nivolumab (anti-PD-1) treatment. The rearrangement uses TRBV7-3 and TRBJ2-7; D gene ambiguous. In nucleotides, the CDR3 is TGTGCCAGCAGCTTATCATCCGGTACGACCTACGAGCAGTACTTC. Encoded protein: CASSLSSGTTYEQYF.